This paragraph reports one T cell receptor (beta chain). What antigen it recognizes has not been identified. Nothing much larger sits one base from this clone, and base qualities are not available. This sample was included in a study of blood T cell repertoires in COVID-19 (dated by TCRdb to 2020 to 2021). Background for the entire study: Samples covering the acute and convalescent phases of COVID-19 were provided by collaborators in the United States, Italy and Spain. The prospective study material was composed of cDNA or gDNA derived from T cells, B-cell-depleted T cells, or PBMCs. The dataset comprised deeply sampled blood TCRbeta repertoires from subjects exposed to, actively infected with, or recovered from COVID-19. The repertoires were released in a freely available public database intended as a resource for research on the immune response to SARS-CoV-2. Samples came from the ongoing ImmuneRACE study (first 160 participants) plus 1,254 subjects from 6 global collaborators. Sample metadata almost always included a de-identified subject ID, COVID-19 status, age in years and sex. Where HLA class I and class II types were available, the types were taken from metadata supplied by the sample provider, not from assay-based typing.

TCRbeta CDR3 regions were amplified from genomic DNA by means of the immunoSEQ Assay, a bias-controlled multiplex PCR. On the authors' methods: The number of nucleated cells in each sample was estimated from the amplification of reference gene primers within the assay. To quantify the absolute abundance of each unique TCRbeta CDR3 rearrangement, sequence reads were collapsed and filtered. For each sample, productive Simpson clonality was calculated as the square root of Simpson's diversity index across productive rearrangements. TCRdb took over this immuneACCESS table, retaining in-frame rearrangements with V and J assigned. Such tables are incomplete; in checked studies, under half of the missing clones stem from an unresolved V gene, and the remainder is unexplained. V, J and clone size were drawn from that table, and D and trimming were deduced from the DNA. Here the sample has roughly 35,000 clones; nearly 95% occur a single time. The ten top clones hold about 5.5% of the sample.

Summary of the overall study and its limitations: The amount of clinical and demographic metadata varied by source and participant and was provided uncurated.

The collaborating institutions used their own protocols to collect whole blood in K2EDTA tubes. For TCRbeta analysis, collaborators shipped samples in one of three forms: frozen whole blood, isolated PBMCs, or DNA extracted from either of those sample types. The TCR comes from a human donor in a cohort sampled during active COVID-19. Sequencing was carried out using peripheral blood.

The CDR3 reads as follows: CASSSLPQGARGYTF. The nucleotides read TGTGCCAGCAGCTCTTTGCCGCAGGGGGCGCGAGGCTACACCTTC. Recombination linked TRBV7-8 to TRBJ1-2, and TRBD1 aligns with 8 junction nucleotides. Taken from the germline V gene, the CDR1 and CDR2 loops are SGHVS and FQNEAQ. V lost 4 bases and J lost 8 bases, and the count of bases not matched to a germline gene is 12. From cysteine to phenylalanine, the CDR3 is 15 amino acids long. Only the CDR3 portion is preserved as DNA: 45 bases, with reading frame beginning at the first base.